The next 3 T cell receptor beta chains were all read from a single sample in a study of T cell repertoires in cytomegalovirus infection. Antigen specificity for these receptors is unknown. TCRdb reprocessed the reads via MiXCR and lists one record per CDR3 protein. The data hold hundreds of thousands of distinct CDR3 sequences, with 30% to 40% observed a single time. The material sequenced was cultured CD8+ T cells from PBMCs, taken from culture after CMV antigen stimulation. Receptors were obtained from a human donor in good health (CMV status not recorded). Some clones in this sample may be carry-over from other donors' samples.

CDR3 in amino acids: CASSQDFGLSSYNEQFF. CDR3 sequence (DNA): TGTGCCAGCAGCCAAGACTTTGGACTGAGTTCCTACAATGAGCAGTTCTTC. V gene TRBV14 combines with J gene TRBJ2-1; the D gene is possibly TRBD2 (5 bases). Germline V gene data show CDR1 as SGHDN and CDR2 as FVKESK. The V and J ends lost 0 bases and 1 base respectively, with 13 bases between them. The CDR3 loop spans 17 amino acids.

The chain is built from TRBV6-8 and TRBJ2-4; TRBD1 or TRBD2 may be the D gene (7 bases each). There are 14 residues in the CDR3. Germline V gene lookup returns CDR1 MNHGY and CDR2 SAAAGT. The V gene lost 2 bases and the J gene lost 7 bases, with 12 bases spanning the gap. The CDR3 coding sequence is TGTGCCAGCAGTTACGGGCAGGGGGGGAACATTCAGTACTTC. This encodes CASSYGQGGNIQYF.

This clonotype has ten or more counts. V and J are TRBV12-3 or TRBV12-4 and TRBJ2-7; 8 positions agree with TRBD2. CDR3 length equals 16 residues. Losses at the gene ends were 6 bases for V and 0 bases for J; bases not matched to a gene: 10. CDR3 DNA: TGTGCCAGCAGCCTCGAGGGGAGCGGGGGCTCCTACGAGCAGTACTTC. This translates into CASSLEGSGGSYEQYF.